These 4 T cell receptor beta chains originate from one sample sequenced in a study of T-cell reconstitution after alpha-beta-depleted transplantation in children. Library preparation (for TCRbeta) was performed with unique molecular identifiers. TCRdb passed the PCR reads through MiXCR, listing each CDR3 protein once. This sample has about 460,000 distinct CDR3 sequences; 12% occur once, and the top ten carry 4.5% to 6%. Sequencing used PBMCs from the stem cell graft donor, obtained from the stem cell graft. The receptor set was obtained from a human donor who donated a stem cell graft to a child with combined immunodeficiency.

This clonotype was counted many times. The CDR3 loop reads CASSLDGSGHNEQFF. CDR3 in DNA: TGTGCCAGCAGCTTAGATGGGAGTGGCCACAATGAGCAGTTCTTC. This chain uses TRBV7-3 with TRBJ2-1, with D possibly matching TRBD2 (5 bases). The V end was cut by 2 bases, the J end by 5 bases, with 13 bases between. Per the germline V gene, CDR1 is SGHTA and CDR2 is FQGTGA. The CDR3 has 15 amino acids.

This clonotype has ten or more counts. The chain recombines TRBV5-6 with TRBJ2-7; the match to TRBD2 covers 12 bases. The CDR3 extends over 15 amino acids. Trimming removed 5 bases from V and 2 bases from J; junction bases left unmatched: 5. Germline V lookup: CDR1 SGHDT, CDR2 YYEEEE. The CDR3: CASSQLAGGTYEQYF. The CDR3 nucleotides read TGTGCCAGCAGTCAACTAGCGGGAGGAACCTACGAGCAGTACTTC. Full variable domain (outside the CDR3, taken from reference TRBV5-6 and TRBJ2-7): DAGVTQSPTHLIKTRGQQVTLRCSPKSGHDTVSWYQQALGQGPQFIFQYYEEEERQRGNFPDRFSGHQFPNYSSELNVNALLLGDSALYLCASSQLAGGTYEQYFGPGTRLTVT.

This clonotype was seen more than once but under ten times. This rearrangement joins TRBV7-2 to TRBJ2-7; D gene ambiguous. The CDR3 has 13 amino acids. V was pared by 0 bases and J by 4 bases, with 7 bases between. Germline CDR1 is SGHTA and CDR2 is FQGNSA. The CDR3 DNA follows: TGTGCCAGCAGCTTAGCGGCACTTTACGAGCAGTACTTC. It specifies CASSLAALYEQYF.

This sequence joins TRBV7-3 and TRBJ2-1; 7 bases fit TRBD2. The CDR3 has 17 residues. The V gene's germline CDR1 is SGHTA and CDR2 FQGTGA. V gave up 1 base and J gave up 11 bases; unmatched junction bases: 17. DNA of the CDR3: TGTGCCAGCAGCTTAAATCCCCCCAGCGGGGTGAGCACCAAGCAGTTCTTC. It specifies CASSLNPPSGVSTKQFF.